One sample yielded the 32 T cell receptor beta chains listed below, sequenced in a study of shared clonotypes between healthy human individuals. The table came from immunoSEQ multiplex PCR; TCRdb's copy has only in-frame clones and leaves some out. The sample yields about 590,000 clones, over 95% seen once. Terminally differentiated effector memory CD45RA+ cells were excluded by CCR7 positive selection of CD45RO-negative cells. Sequenced input: naive CD8+ T cells sorted from blood. These receptors originate from a young woman in good health.

The chain couples TRBV10-1 to TRBJ2-1; D is tentatively TRBD1 or TRBD2 (5 bases each). This CDR3 has 17 amino acids. CDR1 is WNHNN, CDR2 SYGVQD, per germline (reference sequence). V lost 6 bases and J lost 0, with 18 bases in between. The CDR3 DNA follows: TGCGCCAGCAGGGGGGTCAGCTGGAATAGCTCCTACAATGAGCAGTTCTTC. Its protein product is CASRGVSWNSSYNEQFF.

The chain couples TRBV27 to TRBJ2-7, with TRBD2 identical over 14 bases. Germline V CDR1 and CDR2: MNHEY, SMNVEV (reference sequence). V shed 5 bases and J 2 bases; nucleotides not matched to a gene: 11. The CDR3 spans 18 residues. CDR3 DNA: TGTGCCAGCAGTCAACCGGGACTAGCGGGAGAAGTGGCCTACGAGCAGTACTTC. Its translation: CASSQPGLAGEVAYEQYF.

This rearrangement joins TRBV11-2 to TRBJ2-4; D gene uncertain. Trimming cost V 5 bases and J 0 bases, with 20 bases left between them. Germline V gene data show CDR1 as SGHAT and CDR2 as FQNNGV. The CDR3 spans 18 residues. The CDR3 DNA reads TGTGCCAGCAGCCCCACCTCTACTGGGGTCCCAGCCAAAAACATTCAGTACTTC. Encoded protein: CASSPTSTGVPAKNIQYF.

The chain recombines TRBV5-6 with TRBJ1-5; the match to TRBD1 covers 7 bases. V lost 4 bases to trimming and J lost 3 bases; unmatched junction nucleotides: 7. This CDR3 is built from 15 residues. Germline CDR1 reads SGHDT; CDR2 reads YYEEEE. CDR3 loop: CASSRQGVINQPQHF. The CDR3 DNA reads as TGTGCCAGCAGCCGACAGGGCGTTATCAATCAGCCCCAGCATTTT.

The V call is TRBV9, the J call TRBJ1-2, with 9 positions matching TRBD1. The CDR3 extends over 14 amino acids. The germline CDR1 and CDR2 sequences are SGDLS and YYNGEE. Unmatched junction bases numbered 7, after V lost 2 bases and J lost 8 bases. The CDR3 reads CASSVGTGFGGYTF. As DNA, the CDR3 is TGTGCCAGCAGCGTCGGGACAGGGTTTGGCGGCTACACCTTC. Drawing the rest from reference TRBV9 and TRBJ1-2, the complete variable domain is DSGVTQTPKHLITATGQRVTLRCSPRSGDLSVYWYQQSLDQGLQFLIQYYNGEERAKGNILERFSAQQFPDLHSELNLSSLELGDSALYFCASSVGTGFGGYTFGSGTRLTVV.

The rearrangement uses TRBV19 and TRBJ1-5, with a possible D match to TRBD1 (5 bases). The CDR3 extends over 15 amino acids. The V end lost 10 bases, the J end lost 0 bases, and 16 bases lay between the germline ends. CDR1 LNHDA and CDR2 SQIVND come from the germline V gene (reference sequence). The CDR3 region is CATVPGQNSNQPQHF. Here the CDR3 DNA reads TGTGCCACCGTACCAGGACAAAATAGCAATCAGCCCCAGCATTTT.

The gene calls are TRBV6-5 and TRBJ1-4; 7 bases are shared with TRBD1. The CDR3 is 12 amino acids. V was pared by 6 bases and J by 8 bases, with 3 bases of the junction left unmatched. The germline V gene has CDR1 MNHEY and CDR2 SVGAGI. CDR3 loop: CASSGDREKLFF. The CDR3 DNA is TGTGCCAGCAGCGGGGACAGAGAAAAACTGTTTTTT.

V is TRBV11-1 and J is TRBJ2-1; 13 nucleotides align to TRBD2. V trimming: 1 base; J trimming: 15 bases; junction bases outside the gene matches: 12. The CDR3 contains 16 residues. Germline CDR1 is SGHAT and CDR2 is FQDESV (reference sequence). The CDR3 DNA reads as TGTGCCAGCAGCTTAGATCCCCTCGGACTAGCGGGAGTTCGGTTCTTC. Translating gives CASSLDPLGLAGVRFF.

On this clone: This specimen includes other DNA sequences encoding the same CDR3. The CDR3 loop reads CASSFSGEQFF. The CDR3 coding sequence is TGTGCCAGCAGTTTCAGCGGAGAGCAGTTCTTC. The chain links TRBV28 to TRBJ2-1; D perhaps matches TRBD2 (5 bases). V shed 3 bases and J shed 10 bases, with 7 bases lying between them. This CDR3 contains 11 residues. Per the germline V gene, CDR1 is MDHEN and CDR2 is SYDVKM.

The V call is TRBV11-2, the J call TRBJ2-5, with D possibly called TRBD1 or TRBD2 (5 bases each). Germline V lookup: CDR1 SGHAT, CDR2 FQNNGV. The CDR3 has 18 amino acids. Trimming shortened V by 4 bases and J by 4 bases, and 25 bases separated the two germline ends. The CDR3 protein is CASSSGRGERWSRETQYF. CDR3 nucleotides: TGTGCCAGCAGCTCCGGCAGAGGGGAGAGATGGTCGCGAGAGACCCAGTACTTC. The entire variable domain, with the rest obtained from reference TRBV11-2 and TRBJ2-5, is as follows: EAGVAQSPRYKIIEKRQSVAFWCNPISGHATLYWYQQILGQGPKLLIQFQNNGVVDDSQLPKDRFSAERLKGVDSTLKIQPAKLEDSAVYLCASSSGRGERWSRETQYFGPGTRLLVL.

The rearrangement joins TRBV7-8 to TRBJ2-3; no reliable D call. Per germline, CDR1 SGHVS and CDR2 FQNEAQ. This CDR3 region has 16 residues. The V end was cut by 1 base, the J end by 0 bases, with 11 bases between. In nucleotides, the CDR3 is TGTGCCAGCAGCTTAGAAGCGCCCACTAGCACAGATACGCAGTATTTT. This gives the protein CASSLEAPTSTDTQYF. Supplemented by reference TRBV7-8 and TRBJ2-3, the full variable domain reads GAGVSQSPRYKVAKRGQDVALRCDPISGHVSLFWYQQALGQGPEFLTYFQNEAQLDKSGLPSDRFFAERPEGSVSTLKIQRTQQEDSAVYLCASSLEAPTSTDTQYFGPGTRLTVL.

The chain links TRBV2 to TRBJ1-3; no clear D. Germline V CDR1 and CDR2: SNHLY, FYNNEI. V was trimmed by 7 bases and J by 4 bases, leaving 14 bases between them. This CDR3 is built from 14 residues. The CDR3 nucleotides read TGTGCCAGCAACGATAAGACTCACGGAAACACCATATATTTT. Its translation is CASNDKTHGNTIYF.

The V and J genes are TRBV7-8 and TRBJ1-1, with D perhaps TRBD1 (6 bases). The CDR3 totals 17 residues. CDR1 is SGHVS and CDR2 is FQNEAQ in the germline V gene. V shed 5 bases and J shed 7 bases, with 26 bases lying between them. CDR3 sequence (DNA): TGTGCCAGCAGCCCGGAGGGGCAGGGGAGCTACGAGAGTGAAGCTTTCTTT. This codes for CASSPEGQGSYESEAFF.

The V and J genes are TRBV19 and TRBJ1-5; possible D gene TRBD1, 5 bases. The CDR3 spans 14 residues. The V end lost 3 bases, the J end lost 7 bases, and 13 bases lay between the germline ends. CDR1 is LNHDA and CDR2 is SQIVND in the germline V gene (reference sequence). CDR3 in amino acids: CASSMAGREQPQHF. CDR3 DNA: TGTGCCAGTAGTATGGCGGGGCGAGAACAGCCCCAGCATTTT. The whole variable domain, remainder taken from reference TRBV19 and TRBJ1-5, is DGGITQSPKYLFRKEGQNVTLSCEQNLNHDAMYWYRQDPGQGLRLIYYSQIVNDFQKGDIAEGYSVSREKKESFPLTVTSAQKNPTAFYLCASSMAGREQPQHFGDGTRLSIL.

CDR3 nucleotide sequence: TGTGCCAGTAGTATAGGACAGGGTGGCGGCGAGCAGTACTTC. Translating gives CASSIGQGGGEQYF. The rearrangement joins TRBV19 to TRBJ2-7; 7 bases are shared with TRBD1. The CDR3 covers 14 residues. CDR1 and CDR2 from the germline V gene are LNHDA and SQIVND (reference sequence). The V and J ends lost 1 base and 6 bases, in that order; junction bases with no gene match: 6.

The chain is built from TRBV7-6 and TRBJ2-7, with a tentative D call TRBD1 (5 bases). The CDR3 sequence is 14 residues long. CDR1 and CDR2 (germline): SGHVS, FNYEAQ. V gave up 1 base and J gave up 7 bases, with 14 bases separating them. CDR3 in amino acids: CASSLDQGTEEQYF. The CDR3 nucleotides read TGTGCCAGCAGCTTAGATCAGGGAACGGAGGAGCAGTACTTC.

This rearrangement joins TRBV19 to TRBJ2-5, with TRBD1 matching 8 bases. V lost 5 bases and J lost 4; bases outside the gene matches: 12. Germline CDR1 and CDR2: LNHDA and SQIVND (reference sequence). This CDR3 has 16 residues. CDR3 nucleotides: TGTGCCAGTAGTCCCACCCCCGGACAGGGCCTAGAGACCCAGTACTTC. As protein: CASSPTPGQGLETQYF.

This chain connects TRBV27 to TRBJ2-1, with 8 bases identical to TRBD2. V was pared by 8 bases and J by 7 bases, with 7 bases of the junction left unmatched. CDR3 length: 13 residues. Germline V lookup: CDR1 MNHEY, CDR2 SMNVEV (reference sequence). This chain's CDR3 is CASLAGGTNEQFF. DNA for the CDR3: TGTGCCAGCCTGGCGGGAGGTACGAATGAGCAGTTCTTC.

The chain combines TRBV27 with TRBJ1-6; the match to TRBD1 covers 7 bases. J gave up 4 bases and V 5 bases, and 8 bases lay outside the gene matches. Germline CDR1 and CDR2: MNHEY and SMNVEV (reference sequence). The CDR3 is made up of 16 amino acids. This CDR3 is CASSLTGVSYNSPLHF. For the CDR3, the DNA is TGTGCCAGCAGTCTCACAGGGGTCTCGTATAATTCACCCCTCCACTTT.

This clone occurred once. The chain uses TRBV25-1 and TRBJ1-1; tentative D call: TRBD1 (6 bases). Germline V gene sequence: CDR1 MGHDK, CDR2 SYGVNS. Trimming removed 6 bases at V and 8 bases at J, with 10 bases between. This CDR3 spans 11 amino acids. The CDR3 coding sequence is TGTGCCAGCAGCGCCACAGGGGAAGCTTTCTTT. Translation gives CASSATGEAFF.

J is TRBJ2-7 and V is TRBV27; no reliable D call. Trimming left V 0 bases short and J 5 bases short, with 14 bases between. Germline loops: CDR1 MNHEY, CDR2 SMNVEV (reference sequence). CDR3 length: 15 residues. CDR3 amino acids: CASSLSPPSVDEQYF. CDR3 coding DNA: TGTGCCAGCAGTTTATCGCCCCCAAGCGTGGACGAGCAGTACTTC.

The rearrangement links TRBV6-1 to TRBJ2-1, with D possibly being TRBD1 (6 bases). This CDR3 comprises 14 residues. Looked up from germline, CDR1 is MNHNS and CDR2 is SASEGT. V lost 4 bases and J lost 4, with 11 bases in between. CDR3 DNA: TGTGCCAGCAGTGGGACAGATCATTACAATGAGCAGTTCTTC. Translated: CASSGTDHYNEQFF.

The chain links TRBV28 to TRBJ2-7; TRBD1 or TRBD2 may be the D gene (5 bases each). Per germline, CDR1 MDHEN and CDR2 SYDVKM. V lost 4 bases to trimming and J lost 5 bases, with 21 bases between them. The CDR3 sequence is 16 residues long. Here the CDR3 DNA reads TGTGCCAGCAGTTCTTCCTCGGGACCACTATACAACGAGCAGTACTTC. Translating gives CASSSSSGPLYNEQYF.

V is TRBV28 and J is TRBJ2-7; 7 bases agree with TRBD1. The CDR3 is 14 amino acids. The germline V gene encodes CDR1 MDHEN and CDR2 SYDVKM. V trimming: 5 bases; J trimming: 6 bases; junction bases outside the gene matches: 10. The CDR3 region is CASSTRTGLAEQYF. CDR3 bases: TGTGCCAGCAGTACCCGGACAGGTTTAGCCGAGCAGTACTTC.

This chain joins TRBV7-9 and TRBJ2-1; no clear D. CDR3 size: 13 residues. The germline CDR1 and CDR2 sequences are SEHNR and FQNEAQ (reference sequence). V lost 5 bases and J lost 9, with 14 bases in between. The CDR3 DNA reads as TGTGCCAGCAGCCACCTTTCGCCGGCTGAGCAGTTCTTC. It yields the protein CASSHLSPAEQFF.

The rearrangement uses TRBV7-9 and TRBJ2-5; unclear D gene. V lost 5 bases and J lost 1, with 8 bases in between. CDR1 is SEHNR and CDR2 is FQNEAQ in the germline V gene (reference sequence). The CDR3 length is 13 residues. CDR3 DNA sequence: TGTGCCAGCAGCCCAGCAACCCAAGAGACCCAGTACTTC. Amino acids: CASSPATQETQYF.

The V and J genes are TRBV28 and TRBJ2-2; the match to TRBD2 covers 8 bases. The V segment lost 5 bases and the J segment 2 bases; nucleotides outside the gene matches: 10. CDR3 length: 17 amino acids. Germline V gene sequence: CDR1 MDHEN, CDR2 SYDVKM. The CDR3 coding sequence is TGTGCCAGCAGTACCATACTAGCGGCCCTTAACACCGGGGAGCTGTTTTTT. Translation: CASSTILAALNTGELFF.

This chain links TRBV4-2 with TRBJ2-2; 15 nucleotides match TRBD2. Germline lookup yields CDR1 LGHNA and CDR2 YNFKEQ. Trimming took 0 bases from V and 5 from J; bases not matched to a gene: 7. This CDR3 spans 19 amino acids. The CDR3 region is CASSQDYSGTSGRTGELFF. In DNA form, the CDR3 reads TGTGCCAGCAGCCAAGACTACTCCGGGACTAGCGGGAGGACCGGGGAGCTGTTTTTT.

The chain uses TRBV10-1 and TRBJ2-3; 11 bases are a match to TRBD2. V gave up 2 bases and J gave up 6 bases; unmatched junction bases: 7. This CDR3 contains 16 residues. Germline values: CDR1 WNHNN, CDR2 SYGVQD (reference sequence). CDR3 nucleotides: TGCGCCAGCAGTGAGACGGGACTAGCGGTTGTGGATACGCAGTATTTT. Encoded protein: CASSETGLAVVDTQYF.

The chain has TRBV4-1 and TRBJ2-1; perhaps TRBD2 as D (5 bases). Deletions cut 1 base from V and 7 bases from J, with 17 bases between. The CDR3 spans 16 residues. CDR1 and CDR2 from the germline V gene are MGHRA and YSYEKL. Here the CDR3 reads CASSQVGIGVGNEQFF. As DNA, the CDR3 is TGCGCCAGCAGCCAAGTCGGGATCGGGGTAGGGAATGAGCAGTTCTTC.

This rearrangement joins TRBV19 to TRBJ2-7, with 9 bases aligning to TRBD2. The CDR3 has 15 amino acids. V lost 4 bases and J lost 4; bases outside the gene matches: 8. Germline V gene data show CDR1 as LNHDA and CDR2 as SQIVND (reference sequence). CDR3 sequence reads: CASSTMTSGAYEQYF. CDR3 DNA: TGTGCCAGTAGTACAATGACTAGCGGAGCATACGAGCAGTACTTC.

This chain joins TRBV27 and TRBJ2-7; 9 bases line up with TRBD1. The CDR3 spans 17 residues. Germline V gives CDR1 MNHEY, CDR2 SMNVEV (reference sequence). The J segment lost 6 bases and the V segment lost 3 bases, leaving 15 bases of the junction unmatched. DNA for the CDR3: TGTGCCAGCAGTTTGGGTACCGGGACAGGGATGGTTCGCGAGCAGTACTTC. Translated: CASSLGTGTGMVREQYF.